This T cell receptor beta chain was profiled in a study of identical twins. A universal primer site came from template switching; cDNA carried unique molecular identifiers. MiXCR, run by TCRdb on the 5' RACE reads, gives a single entry per CDR3 protein. The table records more than 1.5 million distinct CDR3 sequences, roughly a third of them present only once. With 0 bases removed from V and 0 bases from J, the gap between germline ends came to 12 bases. Germline V CDR1 and CDR2: SGHRS, YFSETQ. The CDR3 is 16 residues long. All of the donors were Caucasians in good health. The sequenced material came from cord blood. The chain recombines TRBV5-1 with TRBJ1-2; no reliable D call. This TCR was sampled from a newborn girl in good health. The DNA of the CDR3 is TGCGCCAGCAGCTTGGGGGGTAAACAGTCTAACTATGGCTACACCTTC. Translated, it gives CASSLGGKQSNYGYTF.